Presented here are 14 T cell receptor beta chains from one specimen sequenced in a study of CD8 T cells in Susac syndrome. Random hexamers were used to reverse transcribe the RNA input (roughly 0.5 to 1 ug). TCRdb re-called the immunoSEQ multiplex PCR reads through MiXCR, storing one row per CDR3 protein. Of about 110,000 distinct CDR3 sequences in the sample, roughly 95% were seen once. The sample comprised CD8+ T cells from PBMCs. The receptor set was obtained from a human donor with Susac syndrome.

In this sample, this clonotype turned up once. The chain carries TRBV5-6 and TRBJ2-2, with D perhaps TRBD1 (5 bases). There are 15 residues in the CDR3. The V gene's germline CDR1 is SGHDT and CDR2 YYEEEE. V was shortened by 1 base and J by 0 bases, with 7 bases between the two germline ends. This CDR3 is CASSLRGSNTGELFF. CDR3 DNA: TGTGCCAGCAGCTTGAGGGGCTCGAACACCGGGGAGCTGTTTTTT.

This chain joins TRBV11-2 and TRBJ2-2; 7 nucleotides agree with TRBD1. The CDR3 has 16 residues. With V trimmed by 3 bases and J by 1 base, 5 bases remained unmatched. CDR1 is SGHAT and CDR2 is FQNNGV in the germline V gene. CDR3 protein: CASSFGRQGNTGELFF. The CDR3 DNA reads TGTGCCAGCAGCTTCGGCCGACAGGGGAACACCGGGGAGCTGTTTTTT. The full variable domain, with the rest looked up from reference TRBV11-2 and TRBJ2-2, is EAGVAQSPRYKIIEKRQSVAFWCNPISGHATLYWYQQILGQGPKLLIQFQNNGVVDDSQLPKDRFSAERLKGVDSTLKIQPAKLEDSAVYLCASSFGRQGNTGELFFGEGSRLTVL.

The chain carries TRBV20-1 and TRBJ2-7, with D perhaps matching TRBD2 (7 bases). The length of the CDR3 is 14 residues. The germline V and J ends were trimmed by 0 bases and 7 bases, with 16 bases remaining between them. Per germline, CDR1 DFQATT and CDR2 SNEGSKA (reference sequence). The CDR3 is CSARDSQGRGEQYF. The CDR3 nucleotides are TGCAGTGCTAGAGACTCCCAGGGGAGGGGGGAGCAGTACTTC.

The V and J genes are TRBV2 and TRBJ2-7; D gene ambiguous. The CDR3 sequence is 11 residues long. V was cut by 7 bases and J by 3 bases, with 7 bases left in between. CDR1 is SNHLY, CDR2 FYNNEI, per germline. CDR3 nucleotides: TGTGCCAGCACCCCGGGCTACGAGCAGTACTTC. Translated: CASTPGYEQYF.

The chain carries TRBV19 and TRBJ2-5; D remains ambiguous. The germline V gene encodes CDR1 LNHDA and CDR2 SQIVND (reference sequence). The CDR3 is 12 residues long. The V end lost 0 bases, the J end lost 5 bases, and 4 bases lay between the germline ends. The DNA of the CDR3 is TGTGCCAGTAGTATAGATCGTGAGACCCAGTACTTC. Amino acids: CASSIDRETQYF.

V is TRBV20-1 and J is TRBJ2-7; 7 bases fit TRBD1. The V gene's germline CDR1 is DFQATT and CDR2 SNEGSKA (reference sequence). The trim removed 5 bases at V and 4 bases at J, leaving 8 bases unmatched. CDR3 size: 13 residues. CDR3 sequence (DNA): TGCAGTGCTTCCGGGACAGATTTTTACGAGCAGTACTTC. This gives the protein CSASGTDFYEQYF.

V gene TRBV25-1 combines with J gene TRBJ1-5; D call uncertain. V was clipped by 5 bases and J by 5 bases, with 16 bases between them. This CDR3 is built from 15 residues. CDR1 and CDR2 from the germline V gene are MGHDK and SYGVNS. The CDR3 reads CASSPLGRADQPQHF. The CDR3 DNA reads TGTGCCAGCAGTCCCTTGGGGAGGGCGGATCAGCCCCAGCATTTT.

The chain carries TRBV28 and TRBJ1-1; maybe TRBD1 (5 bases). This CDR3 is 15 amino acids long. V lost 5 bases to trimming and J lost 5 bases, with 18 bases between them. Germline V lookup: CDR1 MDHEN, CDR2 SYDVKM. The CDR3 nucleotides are TGTGCCAGCAGTCCTCGGGGGGGGAGAAGGACTGAAGCTTTCTTT. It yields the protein CASSPRGGRRTEAFF.

CDR3 sequence: CASVRGYGGASTDTQYF. CDR3 DNA: TGTGCCAGCGTGCGGGGATATGGAGGGGCTAGCACAGATACGCAGTATTTT. The V and J genes are TRBV3-1 and TRBJ2-3; possibly TRBD2 for D (6 bases). The CDR3 is 17 residues long. Trimming took 8 bases from V and 0 from J, leaving 21 bases between them. Germline CDR1 and CDR2: LGHDT and YNNKEL (reference sequence).

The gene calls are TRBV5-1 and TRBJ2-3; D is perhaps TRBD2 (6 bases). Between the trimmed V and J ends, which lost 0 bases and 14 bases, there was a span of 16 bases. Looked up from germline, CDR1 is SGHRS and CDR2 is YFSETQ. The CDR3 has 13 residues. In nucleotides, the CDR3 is TGCGCCAGCAGCTTGGAGTCGGCGGGGCTTGGGTATTTT. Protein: CASSLESAGLGYF.

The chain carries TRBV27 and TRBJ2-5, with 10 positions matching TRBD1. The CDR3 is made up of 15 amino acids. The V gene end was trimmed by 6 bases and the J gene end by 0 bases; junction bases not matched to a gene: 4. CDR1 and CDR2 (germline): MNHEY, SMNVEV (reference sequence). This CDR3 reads CASRGTGVYQETQYF. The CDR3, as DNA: TGTGCCAGCAGAGGGACAGGGGTATACCAAGAGACCCAGTACTTC.

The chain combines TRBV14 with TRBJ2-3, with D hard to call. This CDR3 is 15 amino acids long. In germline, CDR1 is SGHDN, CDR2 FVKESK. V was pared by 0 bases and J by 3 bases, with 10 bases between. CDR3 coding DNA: TGTGCCAGCAGCCAAGATATGATCGGGACAGATACGCAGTATTTT. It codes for CASSQDMIGTDTQYF.

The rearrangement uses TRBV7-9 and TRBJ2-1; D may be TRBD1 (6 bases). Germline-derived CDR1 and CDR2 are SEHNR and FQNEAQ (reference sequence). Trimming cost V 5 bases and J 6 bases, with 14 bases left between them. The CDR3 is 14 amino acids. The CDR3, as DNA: TGTGCCAGCAGCATCATACAAGGGGGCAATGAGCAGTTCTTC. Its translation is CASSIIQGGNEQFF. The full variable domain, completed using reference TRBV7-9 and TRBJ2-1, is DTGVSQNPRHKITKRGQNVTFRCDPISEHNRLYWYRQTLGQGPEFLTYFQNEAQLEKSRLLSDRFSAERPKGSFSTLEIQRTEQGDSAMYLCASSIIQGGNEQFFGPGTRLTVL.

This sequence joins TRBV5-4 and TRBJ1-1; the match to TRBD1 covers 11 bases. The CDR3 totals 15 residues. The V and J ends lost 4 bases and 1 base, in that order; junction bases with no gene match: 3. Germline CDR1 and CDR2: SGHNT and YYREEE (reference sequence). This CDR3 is CASSPGTGGNTEAFF. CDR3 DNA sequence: TGTGCCAGCAGCCCCGGGACAGGGGGGAACACTGAAGCTTTCTTT.